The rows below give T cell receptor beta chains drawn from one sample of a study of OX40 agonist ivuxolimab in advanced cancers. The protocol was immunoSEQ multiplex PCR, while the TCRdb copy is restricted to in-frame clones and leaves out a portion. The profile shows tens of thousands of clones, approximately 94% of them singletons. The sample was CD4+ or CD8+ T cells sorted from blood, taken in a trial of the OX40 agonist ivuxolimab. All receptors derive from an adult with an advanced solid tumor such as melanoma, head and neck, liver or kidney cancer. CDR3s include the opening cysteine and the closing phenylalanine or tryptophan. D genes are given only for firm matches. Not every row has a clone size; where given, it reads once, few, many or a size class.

CDR3: CASTTTAGGPRDTGELFF; DNA: TGTGCCAGCACCACCACCGCGGGAGGGCCTCGAGACACCGGGGAGCTGTTTTTT; V: TRBV7-9; J: TRBJ2-2; D: TRBD2; size: .
CDR3: CASSDQAPFTPNEQFF; DNA: TGCGCCAGCAGTGATCAGGCCCCTTTTACTCCCAATGAGCAGTTCTTC; V: TRBV10-2; J: TRBJ2-1; D: .; size: once
CDR3: CSHLTDRGEYGYTF; DNA: TGCAGCCATCTCACCGACAGGGGCGAGTATGGCTACACCTTC; V: TRBV29-1; J: TRBJ1-2; D: TRBD1; size: .
CDR3: CASSFGQETQYF; DNA: TGTGCCAGCAGCTTCGGGCAAGAGACCCAGTACTTC; V: TRBV5-6; J: TRBJ2-5; D: .; size: .
CDR3: CASSLDRTAYEQYF; DNA: TGCGCCAGCAGTCTGGACAGGACCGCCTACGAGCAGTACTTC; V: TRBV4-1; J: TRBJ2-7; D: TRBD1; size: few
CDR3: CASSLLAGGGTQYF; DNA: TGTGCCAGCAGCTTACTAGCGGGAGGGGGGACCCAGTACTTC; V: TRBV7-6; J: TRBJ2-5; D: TRBD2; size: .
CDR3: CASSEYLGETQYF; DNA: TGTGCCAGCAGTGAATATCTGGGAGAGACCCAGTACTTC; V: TRBV25-1; J: TRBJ2-5; D: .; size: .
CDR3: CASTQSGRADGYTF; DNA: TGTGCCAGCACGCAGTCTGGCCGGGCGGATGGCTACACCTTC; V: TRBV19; J: TRBJ1-2; D: .; size: .
CDR3: CASSLSEVRNTGELFF; DNA: TGTGCCAGCAGTCTTTCTGAGGTGCGGAACACCGGGGAGCTGTTTTTT; V: TRBV28; J: TRBJ2-2; D: .; size: .
CDR3: CVTMADNSYEQYF; DNA: TGTGTTACGATGGCAGACAACTCCTACGAGCAGTACTTC; V: TRBV6-5; J: TRBJ2-7; D: .; size: .
CDR3: CASSSTGGYEQYF; DNA: TGTGCCAGCAGCTCGACAGGGGGCTACGAGCAGTACTTC; V: TRBV11-2; J: TRBJ2-7; D: TRBD1; size: .
CDR3: CASSLVLAGTETQYF; DNA: TGTGCCAGCAGTTTAGTACTAGCGGGAACAGAGACCCAGTACTTC; V: TRBV27; J: TRBJ2-5; D: TRBD2; size: .
CDR3: CASSFPDRGDEQFF; DNA: TGTGCCAGCAGTTTTCCGGACAGGGGGGATGAGCAGTTCTTC; V: TRBV28; J: TRBJ2-1; D: TRBD1; size: .
CDR3: CASSLEGSSGNTIYF; DNA: TGTGCCAGCAGCTTGGAAGGGAGCTCTGGAAACACCATATATTTT; V: TRBV5-4; J: TRBJ1-3; D: .; size: .
CDR3: CASSPGQGLYEQYF; DNA: TGTGCCAGTAGTCCGGGACAGGGACTCTACGAGCAGTACTTC; V: TRBV19; J: TRBJ2-7; D: TRBD1; size: .
CDR3: CASSFQGDYGYTF; DNA: TGTGCCAGCAGTTTCCAGGGCGACTATGGCTACACCTTC; V: TRBV28; J: TRBJ1-2; D: .; size: few
CDR3: CASSPVASPHGYF; DNA: TGTGCCAGCAGCCCCGTGGCGAGCCCGCATGGGTATTTT; V: TRBV7-9; J: TRBJ2-3; D: .; size: .
CDR3: CASSGRGGVEQYF; DNA: TGTGCCAGCAGCGGCCGGGGGGGAGTCGAGCAGTACTTC; V: TRBV9; J: TRBJ2-7; D: TRBD2; size: .
CDR3: CASSSRTGFGAGEQYF; DNA: TGTGCCAGCAGCTCCAGGACAGGGTTTGGAGCTGGCGAGCAGTACTTC; V: TRBV11-3; J: TRBJ2-7; D: TRBD1; size: once
CDR3: CASSYSTGTGAYEQYF; DNA: TGTGCCAGCAGTTACTCGACCGGGACAGGGGCCTACGAGCAGTACTTC; V: TRBV6-6; J: TRBJ2-7; D: TRBD1; size: once
CDR3: CASSLARTGGAINYGYTF; DNA: TGCGCCAGCAGCTTGGCCCGCACAGGGGGGGCGATTAACTATGGCTACACCTTC; V: TRBV5-1; J: TRBJ1-2; D: TRBD1; size: .
CDR3: CAWSVFVSGNDEQFF; DNA: TGTGCCTGGAGTGTATTCGTTAGCGGGAACGATGAGCAGTTCTTC; V: TRBV30; J: TRBJ2-1; D: TRBD2; size: .
CDR3: CASSTRQDNSGNTIYF; DNA: TGTGCCAGTAGTACCCGACAGGACAACTCTGGAAACACCATATATTTT; V: TRBV19; J: TRBJ1-3; D: .; size: once
CDR3: CASSSTGNTQYF; DNA: TGTGCCAGCAGTTCGACCGGGAATACGCAGTATTTT; V: TRBV28; J: TRBJ2-3; D: .; size: once
CDR3: CASSYRGRVGELFF; DNA: TGTGCCAGCAGTTACAGGGGTAGGGTCGGGGAGCTGTTTTTT; V: TRBV6-5; J: TRBJ2-2; D: .; size: .
CDR3: CATSRDRTPVGETQYF; DNA: TGTGCCACCAGCAGAGATCGAACACCGGTGGGGGAGACCCAGTACTTC; V: TRBV15; J: TRBJ2-5; D: .; size: .
CDR3: CASSPGTSGYEQYF; DNA: TGCGCCAGCAGCCCCGGGACTAGCGGATACGAGCAGTACTTC; V: TRBV4-1; J: TRBJ2-7; D: TRBD2; size: .